Listed below are T cell receptor beta chains from one sample, sequenced in a study of blood T cell repertoires in COVID-19. This table comes from immunoSEQ multiplex PCR, and its TCRdb copy is limited to in-frame clones, with some not included. The data contain fewer than 85,000 clones, 79% of them seen just once; the ten biggest clones take up around 27%. Material for sequencing was peripheral blood. The receptors were sampled from a man in his 60s with active or convalescent COVID-19. The CDR3 runs from the conserved cysteine through the conserved F or W. Fields, in order: D gene, V gene, clone size, J gene, CDR3 protein, CDR3 DNA. D genes are given only for firm matches. Expanded clones get a size class; other rows say once, few or many, or leave the size out.

d_call: TRBD1; v_call: TRBV28; clone_size: NA; j_call: TRBJ1-2; cdr3_aa: CASSSPLWTGGFGYTF; cdr3_nt: TGTGCCAGCAGTTCCCCCCTCTGGACAGGGGGCTTTGGCTACACCTTC
d_call: NA; v_call: TRBV4-1; clone_size: NA; j_call: TRBJ1-2; cdr3_aa: CASSQAQSHYGYTF; cdr3_nt: TGCGCCAGCAGCCAGGCCCAGTCACACTATGGCTACACCTTC
d_call: NA; v_call: TRBV18; clone_size: NA; j_call: TRBJ1-2; cdr3_aa: CASSPEVSGLARGYTF; cdr3_nt: TGTGCCAGCTCACCAGAGGTTTCAGGGTTGGCTCGCGGCTACACCTTC
d_call: NA; v_call: TRBV5-4; clone_size: NA; j_call: TRBJ1-6; cdr3_aa: CASSELPLILEGSPLHF; cdr3_nt: TGTGCCAGCAGTGAGCTACCACTAATCCTGGAGGGATCACCCCTCCACTTT
d_call: NA; v_call: TRBV6-5; clone_size: NA; j_call: TRBJ1-5; cdr3_aa: CASSSGNQPQHF; cdr3_nt: TGTGCCAGCAGTTCGGGGAATCAGCCCCAGCATTTT
d_call: TRBD1; v_call: TRBV19; clone_size: NA; j_call: TRBJ1-5; cdr3_aa: CASSILGQGADWGNQPQHF; cdr3_nt: TGTGCCAGTAGTATATTGGGACAGGGGGCTGATTGGGGCAATCAGCCCCAGCATTTT
d_call: NA; v_call: TRBV5-1; clone_size: NA; j_call: TRBJ1-1; cdr3_aa: CASSNRDRFLESEAFF; cdr3_nt: TGCGCCAGCAGCAACCGCGATCGGTTCCTAGAAAGTGAAGCTTTCTTT
d_call: TRBD2; v_call: TRBV5-5; clone_size: once; j_call: TRBJ2-1; cdr3_aa: CASSFFSGGRSYNEQFF; cdr3_nt: TGTGCCAGCAGCTTCTTTAGCGGGGGTCGCTCCTACAATGAGCAGTTCTTC
d_call: TRBD2; v_call: TRBV5-4; clone_size: NA; j_call: TRBJ2-3; cdr3_aa: CASSWAGGPSTDTQYF; cdr3_nt: TGTGCCAGCAGCTGGGCGGGGGGGCCAAGCACAGATACGCAGTATTTT
d_call: NA; v_call: TRBV6-5; clone_size: NA; j_call: TRBJ1-5; cdr3_aa: CASSRGLVQPQHF; cdr3_nt: TGTGCCAGCAGTCGCGGGTTGGTTCAGCCCCAGCATTTT
d_call: NA; v_call: TRBV7-9; clone_size: NA; j_call: TRBJ2-7; cdr3_aa: CASGTVSSYEQYF; cdr3_nt: TGTGCCAGCGGGACTGTAAGCTCCTACGAGCAGTACTTC
d_call: TRBD1; v_call: TRBV2; clone_size: NA; j_call: TRBJ1-3; cdr3_aa: CASSEGTAGNTIYF; cdr3_nt: TGTGCCAGCAGTGAGGGGACAGCTGGAAACACCATATATTTT
d_call: TRBD2; v_call: TRBV30; clone_size: NA; j_call: TRBJ2-3; cdr3_aa: CAWSGVAGGRQDTQYF; cdr3_nt: TGTGCCTGGAGTGGAGTGGCCGGGGGGAGGCAAGATACGCAGTATTTT
d_call: NA; v_call: TRBV19; clone_size: NA; j_call: TRBJ2-1; cdr3_aa: CASSIGAYNEQFF; cdr3_nt: TGTGCCAGTAGTATAGGAGCTTACAATGAGCAGTTCTTC
d_call: NA; v_call: TRBV5-1; clone_size: NA; j_call: TRBJ1-3; cdr3_aa: CASSPGQPGNTIYF; cdr3_nt: TGCGCCAGCAGCCCGGGACAACCCGGAAACACCATATATTTT
d_call: NA; v_call: TRBV10-3; clone_size: once; j_call: TRBJ2-5; cdr3_aa: CAISPGVFPETQYF; cdr3_nt: TGTGCCATCTCCCCGGGGGTTTTCCCGGAGACCCAGTACTTC
d_call: NA; v_call: TRBV30; clone_size: NA; j_call: TRBJ2-1; cdr3_aa: CAWNKGGANYNEQFF; cdr3_nt: TGTGCCTGGAACAAAGGGGGGGCGAATTACAATGAGCAGTTCTTC
d_call: NA; v_call: TRBV9; clone_size: few; j_call: TRBJ1-2; cdr3_aa: CASSVGMGLYGYTF; cdr3_nt: TGTGCCAGCAGCGTAGGAATGGGGCTCTATGGCTACACCTTC
d_call: TRBD2; v_call: TRBV2; clone_size: NA; j_call: TRBJ2-4; cdr3_aa: CASGTGLAGGRNIQYF; cdr3_nt: TGTGCCAGCGGAACTGGACTAGCGGGGGGGCGAAACATTCAGTACTTC
d_call: NA; v_call: TRBV30; clone_size: NA; j_call: TRBJ2-4; cdr3_aa: CAWGAGNIQYF; cdr3_nt: TGTGCCTGGGGAGCCGGGAACATTCAGTACTTC
d_call: TRBD2; v_call: TRBV5-5; clone_size: NA; j_call: TRBJ2-7; cdr3_aa: CASSLEGGGYLRQYF; cdr3_nt: TGTGCCAGCAGCTTGGAAGGCGGGGGGTATTTAAGGCAGTACTTC
d_call: NA; v_call: TRBV25-1; clone_size: many; j_call: TRBJ2-2; cdr3_aa: CASSESPASAGELFF; cdr3_nt: TGTGCCAGCAGTGAATCCCCCGCTAGCGCCGGGGAGCTGTTTTTT
d_call: TRBD1; v_call: TRBV28; clone_size: few; j_call: TRBJ1-3; cdr3_aa: CASSTMGQMAGNTIYF; cdr3_nt: TGTGCCAGCAGTACCATGGGACAGATGGCTGGAAACACCATATATTTT
d_call: TRBD2; v_call: TRBV5-1; clone_size: NA; j_call: TRBJ2-1; cdr3_aa: CASSFVGLRGDEQFF; cdr3_nt: TGCGCCAGCAGCTTCGTCGGACTGCGGGGGGATGAGCAGTTCTTC
d_call: TRBD1; v_call: TRBV5-4; clone_size: NA; j_call: TRBJ1-1; cdr3_aa: CASSQRQGALPEAFF; cdr3_nt: TGTGCCAGCAGCCAAAGACAGGGGGCGCTCCCTGAAGCTTTCTTT
d_call: TRBD1; v_call: TRBV5-1; clone_size: NA; j_call: TRBJ1-4; cdr3_aa: CASSFSGEGAEKLFF; cdr3_nt: TGCGCCAGCAGCTTTAGCGGAGAGGGGGCGGAGAAACTGTTTTTT
d_call: NA; v_call: TRBV29-1; clone_size: many; j_call: TRBJ1-2; cdr3_aa: CSVDINYGYTF; cdr3_nt: TGCAGCGTTGACATTAACTATGGCTACACCTTC
d_call: TRBD1; v_call: TRBV9; clone_size: NA; j_call: TRBJ1-2; cdr3_aa: CASSVSGGGYTF; cdr3_nt: TGTGCCAGCAGCGTGTCAGGGGGCGGCTACACCTTC
d_call: NA; v_call: TRBV5-7; clone_size: many; j_call: TRBJ2-7; cdr3_aa: CASSVGGTYEQYF; cdr3_nt: TGTGCCAGCAGTGTGGGGGGAACCTACGAGCAGTACTTC
d_call: TRBD1; v_call: TRBV2; clone_size: NA; j_call: TRBJ1-5; cdr3_aa: CASRADRGSNQPQHF; cdr3_nt: TGTGCCAGCAGGGCGGACAGGGGGAGCAATCAGCCCCAGCATTTT
d_call: NA; v_call: TRBV10-3; clone_size: NA; j_call: TRBJ2-2; cdr3_aa: CAISGVRLETGELFF; cdr3_nt: TGTGCCATCAGTGGCGTACGATTAGAGACCGGGGAGCTGTTTTTT
d_call: TRBD1; v_call: TRBV5-6; clone_size: NA; j_call: TRBJ2-5; cdr3_aa: CASSQDRGGGTQYF; cdr3_nt: TGTGCCAGCAGCCAGGACAGGGGTGGCGGGACCCAGTACTTC
d_call: TRBD1; v_call: TRBV30; clone_size: NA; j_call: TRBJ1-6; cdr3_aa: CACRDRGRNNSPLHF; cdr3_nt: TGTGCCTGTAGGGACAGGGGGAGGAATAATTCACCCCTCCACTTT
d_call: TRBD1; v_call: TRBV6-5; clone_size: NA; j_call: TRBJ1-6; cdr3_aa: CASSTGDNSPLHF; cdr3_nt: TGTGCCAGCAGCACAGGGGATAATTCACCCCTCCACTTT
d_call: NA; v_call: TRBV7-8; clone_size: NA; j_call: TRBJ1-3; cdr3_aa: CASSYRSGNTIYF; cdr3_nt: TGTGCCAGCAGCTACAGGTCTGGAAACACCATATATTTT